Below, 23 T cell receptor beta chains from the same sample are listed, as sequenced in a study of patients and donors after allogeneic stem cell transplantation. Each CDR3 protein is one row after TCRdb ran MiXCR on the RT-PCR reads. The data contain about a million distinct CDR3 sequences, roughly 18% of them singletons. Sequencing was performed on blood, either unsorted or a sorted T cell fraction (not recorded which). Every receptor here comes from a human donor who was either an allogeneic HSCT recipient or a stem cell or donor lymphocyte infusion donor (not recorded which). It is not recorded whose cells these are; they may come from a transplant donor.

This chain joins TRBV7-2 and TRBJ2-3; D is undetermined. V dropped 2 bases and J dropped 10 bases, with 4 bases sitting between them. Per germline, CDR1 SGHTA and CDR2 FQGNSA. This CDR3 is 10 amino acids long. The CDR3 region is CASSLTAQYF. CDR3 coding DNA: TGTGCCAGCAGCTTAACGGCGCAGTATTTT.

The chain links TRBV7-6 to TRBJ2-7; 9 bases align to TRBD2. The V gene's germline CDR1 is SGHVS and CDR2 FNYEAQ. The trim removed 1 base at V and 3 bases at J, leaving 4 bases unmatched. This CDR3 is built from 15 residues. Here the CDR3 reads CASSLGPSGNYEQYF. The CDR3 DNA is TGTGCCAGCAGCTTAGGTCCTAGCGGGAACTACGAGCAGTACTTC.

This clonotype has a count of ten or more. The V call is TRBV9, the J call TRBJ2-3, with 11 nucleotides matching TRBD2. Germline CDR1 reads SGDLS; CDR2 reads YYNGEE. With 0 bases clipped from V and 2 bases from J, the junction kept 8 bases outside the gene matches. This CDR3 contains 18 residues. In nucleotides, the CDR3 is TGTGCCAGCAGCGTAGGTACTAGCGGGGGCTACTACACAGATACGCAGTATTTT. This codes for CASSVGTSGGYYTDTQYF.

This clonotype was observed a few times. The chain links TRBV12-3 or TRBV12-4 to TRBJ1-2; a weak D match, TRBD1 (5 bases). This CDR3 spans 14 amino acids. V was pared by 6 bases and J by 8 bases, with 19 bases between. CDR3 sequence (DNA): TGTGCCAGCAGCCCCGTCGGGGGAAAGGGGGGCTACACCTTC. It yields the protein CASSPVGGKGGYTF.

There are a few counts of this clonotype. This sequence joins TRBV12-3 or TRBV12-4 and TRBJ1-3, with D possibly being TRBD1 (5 bases). V was trimmed by 5 bases and J by 0 bases, leaving 14 bases between them. The CDR3 consists of 16 residues. The CDR3 DNA follows: TGTGCCAGCAGTCCGGGACGCAGATTCTCTGGAAACACCATATATTTT. Its translation is CASSPGRRFSGNTIYF.

The chain employs TRBV9 and TRBJ2-5; D perhaps matches TRBD2 (6 bases). This CDR3 comprises 15 residues. Trimming removed 0 bases at V and 5 bases at J, with 14 bases between. Looked up from germline, CDR1 is SGDLS and CDR2 is YYNGEE. The CDR3 sequence is CASSVEGLPTETQYF. The CDR3 region has the DNA TGTGCCAGCAGCGTAGAGGGACTCCCCACGGAGACCCAGTACTTC.

CDR3 in amino acids: CSARGPRAVSGANVLTF. In nucleotides, the CDR3 is TGCAGTGCTAGAGGCCCACGGGCTGTCTCTGGGGCCAACGTCCTGACTTTC. The gene calls are TRBV20-1 and TRBJ2-6; D not certain. In germline, CDR1 is DFQATT, CDR2 SNEGSKA (reference sequence). The germline V and J ends were trimmed by 1 base and 0 bases, with 13 bases remaining between them. The CDR3 totals 17 residues.

This clonotype was observed many times. The chain carries TRBV12-3 or TRBV12-4 and TRBJ2-1; possibly TRBD1 or TRBD2 for D (6 bases each). V lost 3 bases and J lost 3, with 12 bases in between. The CDR3 extends over 15 amino acids. CDR3 bases: TGTGCCAGCAGTTTTTCTGGGGGGCGCTACAATGAGCAGTTCTTC. Translating it yields CASSFSGGRYNEQFF.

Only a few counts were recorded for this clonotype. CDR3 protein: CASSPGPDQETQYF. The CDR3 bases are TGCGCCAGCAGCCCCGGACCCGACCAAGAGACCCAGTACTTC. V and J are TRBV5-1 and TRBJ2-5, with no clear D. From germline, CDR1 is SGHRS and CDR2 YFSETQ. The CDR3 length is 14 residues. Deletions cut 4 bases from V and 0 bases from J, with 10 bases between.

The chain has TRBV20-1 and TRBJ2-7; a possible D gene is TRBD2 (6 bases). From germline, CDR1 is DFQATT and CDR2 SNEGSKA (reference sequence). The CDR3 consists of 18 residues. The V end lost 0 bases, the J end lost 2 bases, and 23 bases lay between the germline ends. The CDR3 DNA sequence: TGCAGTGCTAGAGATAATAGCGGTAGAACTAGCCGGCCCTACGAGCAGTACTTC. Translating it yields CSARDNSGRTSRPYEQYF.

A few counts support this clonotype. The CDR3 loop reads CATSTYQMNTEAFF. CDR3 DNA: TGTGCCACCAGCACCTACCAGATGAACACTGAAGCTTTCTTT. V is TRBV15 and J is TRBJ1-1, with unresolved D. Germline V lookup: CDR1 LNHNV, CDR2 YYDKDF (reference sequence). The CDR3 loop spans 14 amino acids. Trimming removed 4 bases from V and 0 bases from J, with 9 bases in between.

This clonotype was counted a few times. The CDR3 spells CASSLDRMGDTQYF. CDR3 bases: TGCGCCAGCAGCTTGGATAGGATGGGGGATACGCAGTATTTT. The chain joins TRBV5-1 to TRBJ2-3; no definite D call. V lost 0 bases, J lost 6 bases, and 11 bases lay in between. This CDR3 contains 14 residues. Germline V gene data show CDR1 as SGHRS and CDR2 as YFSETQ.

The sample holds a few counts of this clonotype. This chain links TRBV7-9 with TRBJ2-1, with TRBD1 matching over 10 bases. This CDR3 contains 17 residues. CDR1 is SEHNR, CDR2 FQNEAQ, per germline (reference sequence). Trimming at V came to 3 bases and at J to 5 bases, leaving 10 bases not matched to a gene. CDR3 nucleotides: TGTGCCAGCAGCTTCGTCCGAGGGACAGGGGAACACAATGAGCAGTTCTTC. Translated: CASSFVRGTGEHNEQFF.

CDR3 protein: CASSHVMNTEAFF. CDR3 nucleotide sequence: TGTGCCAGCAGCCACGTCATGAACACTGAAGCTTTCTTT. The chain uses TRBV12-3 or TRBV12-4 and TRBJ1-1, with D unresolved. The CDR3 runs 13 residues. Trimming took off 6 bases at V and 0 bases at J, with 8 bases between the two ends.

The chain is built from TRBV25-1 and TRBJ1-1; TRBD1 aligns across 7 bases. V dropped 4 bases and J dropped 8; count of bases not matched to a gene: 13. The CDR3 loop spans 15 amino acids. The germline V gene has CDR1 MGHDK and CDR2 SYGVNS. CDR3: CASSGLVRQGPEAFF. In nucleotides, the CDR3 is TGTGCCAGCAGTGGATTGGTCAGACAGGGACCCGAAGCTTTCTTT. Looking up the rest from reference TRBV25-1 and TRBJ1-1 gives the full variable domain: EADIYQTPRYLVIGTGKKITLECSQTMGHDKMYWYQQDPGMELHLIHYSYGVNSTEKGDLSSESTVSRIRTEHFPLTLESARPSHTSQYLCASSGLVRQGPEAFFGQGTRLTVV.

Many counts were recorded for this clonotype. The chain carries TRBV12-3 or TRBV12-4 and TRBJ2-1; 10 nucleotides line up with TRBD2. This CDR3 region has 15 residues. V lost 1 base and J lost 6; bases outside the gene matches: 3. The CDR3 DNA reads TGTGCCAGCAGTTTAGTCAGCGGGAGGGCCAATGAGCAGTTCTTC. It translates to CASSLVSGRANEQFF.

This clonotype came up a few times. V gene TRBV6-2 or TRBV6-3 combines with J gene TRBJ2-1; D is possibly TRBD2 (6 bases). The germline V and J ends were trimmed by 6 bases and 5 bases, with 17 bases remaining between them. CDR1 and CDR2 from the germline V gene are MNHEY and SVGEGT. This CDR3 is built from 15 residues. For the CDR3, the DNA is TGTGCCAGCAGGGCCCCCGGGACTGGCAACAATGAGCAGTTCTTC. Translating gives CASRAPGTGNNEQFF.

This clonotype was found a few times. The chain carries TRBV25-1 and TRBJ1-6; weak D call: TRBD1 (6 bases). This CDR3 spans 14 amino acids. Trimming removed 1 base from V and 7 bases from J, with 8 bases in between. Per germline, CDR1 MGHDK and CDR2 SYGVNS. The DNA of the CDR3 is TGTGCCAGCAGTGAATGGGGGGCGAATTCACCCCTCCACTTT. Residues: CASSEWGANSPLHF.

The CDR3 region has the DNA TGTGCCAGCAGTTACGGTACCGGGACGGCACCCTACGAGCAGTACTTC. Translation gives CASSYGTGTAPYEQYF. This sequence joins TRBV6-2 or TRBV6-3 and TRBJ2-7; D assignment may be TRBD1 or TRBD2 (5 bases each). V lost 2 bases and J lost 2, with 16 bases in between. In germline, CDR1 is MNHEY, CDR2 SVGEGT. The CDR3 totals 16 residues.

At least ten counts were recorded for this clonotype. The chain is built from TRBV7-2 and TRBJ1-2, with D unresolved. The V gene's germline CDR1 is SGHTA and CDR2 FQGNSA. This CDR3 comprises 14 residues. Trimming stripped 7 bases from V and 2 bases from J, with 14 bases between. The CDR3 reads CASTILRGNYGYTF. Here the CDR3 DNA reads TGTGCCAGCACCATCCTCCGGGGAAACTATGGCTACACCTTC. The entire variable domain, with the rest obtained from reference TRBV7-2 and TRBJ1-2, is as follows: GAGVSQSPSNKVTEKGKDVELRCDPISGHTALYWYRQSLGQGLEFLIYFQGNSAPDKSGLPSDRFSAERTGGSVSTLTIQRTQQEDSAVYLCASTILRGNYGYTFGSGTRLTVV.

The sample holds many counts of this clonotype. The chain joins TRBV5-1 to TRBJ2-7; the match to TRBD2 covers 11 bases. Per germline, CDR1 SGHRS and CDR2 YFSETQ. The trim removed 2 bases at V and 2 bases at J, leaving 9 bases unmatched. There are 17 residues in the CDR3. CDR3 DNA sequence: TGCGCCAGCAGCTTACCGCCCGGGACTAGCGGTACCTACGAGCAGTACTTC. Translating it yields CASSLPPGTSGTYEQYF.

This clonotype has only a few counts. As DNA, the CDR3 is TGTGCCAGCAGCTTGGGAGGACGGCATAATTCACCCCTCCACTTT. Its translation: CASSLGGRHNSPLHF. This chain uses TRBV7-3 with TRBJ1-6; D remains unclear. The CDR3 length is 15 residues. Germline values: CDR1 SGHTA, CDR2 FQGTGA. V lost 3 bases, J lost 5 bases, and 11 bases lay in between.

The CDR3 DNA reads TGTGCCAGCAGTTTAGGCGGGGGGGCCGCCGGGGAGCTGTTTTTT. Its translation is CASSLGGGAAGELFF. This sequence joins TRBV12-3 or TRBV12-4 and TRBJ2-2, with 9 positions matching TRBD2. V lost 1 base and J lost 6; bases outside the gene matches: 3. This CDR3 is built from 15 residues.